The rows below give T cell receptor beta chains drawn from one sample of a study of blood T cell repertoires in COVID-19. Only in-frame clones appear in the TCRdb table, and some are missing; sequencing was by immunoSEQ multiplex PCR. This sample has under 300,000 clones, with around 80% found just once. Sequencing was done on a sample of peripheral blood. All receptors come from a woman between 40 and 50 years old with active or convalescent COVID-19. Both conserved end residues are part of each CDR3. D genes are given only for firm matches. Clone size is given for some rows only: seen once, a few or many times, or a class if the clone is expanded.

CDR3: CASVPTGSSYNSPLHF
DNA: TGTGCCTCTGTGCCGACGGGGAGCTCCTATAATTCACCCCTCCACTTT
size: NA
V: TRBV30
J: TRBJ1-6
D: NA

CDR3: CASSLVGQMNTEAFF
DNA: TGTGCCAGCAGCTTAGTTGGACAGATGAACACTGAAGCTTTCTTT
size: few
V: TRBV7-9
J: TRBJ1-1
D: NA

CDR3: CASTQGEGGEAFF
DNA: TGTGCCAGCACACAGGGGGAAGGAGGTGAAGCTTTCTTT
size: NA
V: TRBV2
J: TRBJ1-1
D: TRBD1

CDR3: CASSQDYSVYNEQFF
DNA: TGTGCCAGCAGCCAAGACTACAGTGTTTACAATGAGCAGTTCTTC
size: NA
V: TRBV3-1/TRBV3-2
J: TRBJ2-1
D: NA

CDR3: CASSTPLERLQSLFF
DNA: TGTGCCAGTAGTACCCCTCTGGAGAGATTACAATCCCTGTTCTTC
size: NA
V: TRBV19
J: TRBJ2-1
D: NA

CDR3: CASETGGSGNTIYF
DNA: TGTGCCAGCGAAACAGGGGGCTCTGGAAACACCATATATTTT
size: NA
V: TRBV6-5
J: TRBJ1-3
D: TRBD1

CDR3: CASSGRQGASEKLFF
DNA: TGTGCCAGCAGCGGGCGACAGGGGGCTAGCGAAAAACTGTTTTTT
size: NA
V: TRBV5-5
J: TRBJ1-4
D: TRBD1

CDR3: CASSLVLNTEAFF
DNA: TGTGCCAGCAGCCTAGTCCTGAACACTGAAGCTTTCTTT
size: once
V: TRBV5-6
J: TRBJ1-1
D: NA

CDR3: CASSPPGGMGSPLHF
DNA: TGTGCCAGCAGTCCGCCGGGGGGGATGGGGTCACCCCTCCACTTT
size: NA
V: TRBV2
J: TRBJ1-6
D: NA

CDR3: CAISGGQGANYEQYF
DNA: TGTGCCATCAGTGGGGGACAGGGGGCTAACTACGAGCAGTACTTC
size: few
V: TRBV10-3
J: TRBJ2-7
D: TRBD1

CDR3: CACRTGSNQPQHF
DNA: TGTGCCTGCCGTACGGGTAGCAATCAGCCCCAGCATTTT
size: few
V: TRBV2
J: TRBJ1-5
D: NA

CDR3: CASSLGGADTQYF
DNA: TGTGCCAGCAGTTTAGGGGGGGCAGATACGCAGTATTTT
size: NA
V: TRBV12-3/TRBV12-4
J: TRBJ2-3
D: NA

CDR3: CASSSYRGRADTQYF
DNA: TGTGCCAGCAGCTCCTACAGGGGCCGGGCAGATACGCAGTATTTT
size: NA
V: TRBV11-2
J: TRBJ2-3
D: TRBD1

CDR3: CASSLDSQETQYF
DNA: TGTGCCAGCAGCTTAGACAGCCAAGAGACCCAGTACTTC
size: NA
V: TRBV11-2
J: TRBJ2-5
D: NA

CDR3: CASSQDQRGGNEQFF
DNA: TGTGCCAGCAGCCAAGACCAGCGGGGGGGAAATGAGCAGTTCTTC
size: NA
V: TRBV4-2
J: TRBJ2-1
D: TRBD2

CDR3: CASSLDGAKNIQYF
DNA: TGTGCCAGCAGCCTGGACGGAGCCAAAAACATTCAGTACTTC
size: NA
V: TRBV5-5
J: TRBJ2-4
D: NA

CDR3: CASSLGGQGIYGYTF
DNA: TGTGCCAGCAGCTTAGGTGGGCAGGGGATCTATGGCTACACCTTC
size: NA
V: TRBV7-9
J: TRBJ1-2
D: NA

CDR3: CASNLGRWNTEAFF
DNA: TGTGCCAGCAATCTGGGGAGGTGGAACACTGAAGCTTTCTTT
size: once
V: TRBV6-5
J: TRBJ1-1
D: NA

CDR3: CATGDDIRQGRINVLTF
DNA: TGTGCCACCGGAGATGATATAAGACAGGGTAGAATCAACGTCCTGACTTTC
size: NA
V: TRBV15
J: TRBJ2-6
D: TRBD1

CDR3: CAISESSSTDTQYF
DNA: TGTGCCATCAGTGAGTCGTCGAGCACAGATACGCAGTATTTT
size: NA
V: TRBV10-3
J: TRBJ2-3
D: NA

CDR3: CASSPRVNGNTIYF
DNA: TGTGCCAGCAGCCCGCGGGTAAATGGAAACACCATATATTTT
size: once
V: TRBV5-8
J: TRBJ1-3
D: NA

CDR3: CASSQASYEQYF
DNA: TGTGCCAGCAGCCAAGCATCCTACGAGCAGTACTTC
size: NA
V: TRBV3-1/TRBV3-2
J: TRBJ2-7
D: NA

CDR3: CASRSIMGRNTGELFF
DNA: TGTGCCAGCAGATCCATAATGGGCCGGAACACCGGGGAGCTGTTTTTT
size: NA
V: TRBV11-2
J: TRBJ2-2
D: NA

CDR3: CASSLGQAPNRKLFF
DNA: TGTGCCAGCAGCTTAGGGCAGGCCCCAAATCGGAAACTGTTTTTT
size: NA
V: TRBV7-9
J: TRBJ1-4
D: NA

CDR3: CASSRTRRTQYF
DNA: TGTGCCAGCAGCCGGACCCGGAGGACGCAGTATTTT
size: NA
V: TRBV6-5
J: TRBJ2-3
D: NA

CDR3: CASSPRDSLYEQYF
DNA: TGTGCCAGCAGCCCCCGGGACAGTCTTTACGAGCAGTACTTC
size: NA
V: TRBV9
J: TRBJ2-7
D: TRBD1

CDR3: CASTLNGGRNTEAFF
DNA: TGTGCCAGCACCCTCAATGGGGGGAGGAACACTGAAGCTTTCTTT
size: NA
V: TRBV28
J: TRBJ1-1
D: NA

CDR3: CASSSGGTSAGELFF
DNA: TGTGCCAGCAGTTCAGGGGGAACAAGCGCCGGGGAGCTGTTTTTT
size: NA
V: TRBV27
J: TRBJ2-2
D: TRBD1

CDR3: CASSLGQVVKNTEAFF
DNA: TGTGCCAGCAGCTTGGGGCAAGTGGTCAAGAACACTGAAGCTTTCTTT
size: once
V: TRBV7-9
J: TRBJ1-1
D: NA

CDR3: CASSRQGRGNQPQHF
DNA: TGTGCCAGCAGTAGACAGGGGCGGGGCAATCAGCCCCAGCATTTT
size: few
V: TRBV6-2/TRBV6-3
J: TRBJ1-5
D: TRBD1

CDR3: CASSNRATGELFF
DNA: TGTGCCAGTAGTAACAGGGCCACCGGGGAGCTGTTTTTT
size: NA
V: TRBV19
J: TRBJ2-2
D: NA

CDR3: CASSFSRGRSYGYTF
DNA: TGTGCCAGCAGCTTCAGCAGGGGGCGAAGCTATGGCTACACCTTC
size: NA
V: TRBV5-4
J: TRBJ1-2
D: TRBD1

CDR3: CASSPRTVYGYTF
DNA: TGTGCCAGCAGTCCCCGGACAGTCTATGGCTACACCTTC
size: NA
V: TRBV27
J: TRBJ1-2
D: NA

CDR3: CASSRPGANNQPQHF
DNA: TGTGCCAGCTCAAGGCCAGGGGCCAACAATCAGCCCCAGCATTTT
size: NA
V: TRBV18
J: TRBJ1-5
D: NA

CDR3: CASSDRGERNTEAFF
DNA: TGTGCCAGCAGTGACAGGGGTGAAAGGAACACTGAAGCTTTCTTT
size: NA
V: TRBV6-1
J: TRBJ1-1
D: NA

CDR3: CASSSGTGPLSSYEQYF
DNA: TGTGCCAGCAGCTCCGGGACAGGGCCCCTAAGCTCCTACGAGCAGTACTTC
size: NA
V: TRBV5-6
J: TRBJ2-7
D: TRBD1

CDR3: CASSWVGGASGNTIYF
DNA: TGTGCCAGCAGCTGGGTAGGGGGCGCATCTGGAAACACCATATATTTT
size: NA
V: TRBV5-6
J: TRBJ1-3
D: TRBD1

CDR3: CASTSGGGAGDTQYF
DNA: TGTGCCAGCACCTCCGGTGGGGGGGCTGGAGATACGCAGTATTTT
size: NA
V: TRBV28
J: TRBJ2-3
D: NA

CDR3: CASSRDRGSSPLHF
DNA: TGTGCCAGCAGCCGGGACAGGGGTAGTTCACCCCTCCACTTT
size: NA
V: TRBV6-4
J: TRBJ1-6
D: TRBD1

CDR3: CASIPSGGFAGELFF
DNA: TGTGCCAGCATCCCTAGCGGGGGGTTCGCCGGGGAGCTGTTTTTT
size: NA
V: TRBV5-5
J: TRBJ2-2
D: TRBD2

CDR3: CASRLATEQFF
DNA: TGTGCCAGCAGGCTAGCGACTGAGCAGTTCTTC
size: NA
V: TRBV12-3/TRBV12-4
J: TRBJ2-1
D: NA

CDR3: CASSSVRGDTEAFF
DNA: TGTGCCAGCAGCTCGGTCCGGGGGGACACTGAAGCTTTCTTT
size: NA
V: TRBV11-2
J: TRBJ1-1
D: NA

CDR3: CATSRDRASDTQYF
DNA: TGTGCCACCAGCAGAGACAGGGCTTCAGATACGCAGTATTTT
size: NA
V: TRBV15
J: TRBJ2-3
D: NA

CDR3: CASMETRRPGELFF
DNA: TGTGCCAGTATGGAGACGCGTAGACCGGGGGAGCTGTTTTTT
size: NA
V: TRBV19
J: TRBJ2-2
D: NA

CDR3: CASSSARTGGLSYEQYF
DNA: TGTGCCAGCAGCTCGGCCAGGACAGGGGGCCTATCCTACGAGCAGTACTTC
size: NA
V: TRBV28
J: TRBJ2-7
D: TRBD1

CDR3: CASRPRDRGNGNTIYF
DNA: TGTGCCAGCAGACCTCGAGACAGGGGGAATGGAAACACCATATATTTT
size: NA
V: TRBV28
J: TRBJ1-3
D: TRBD1

CDR3: CSVEYGTNQPQHF
DNA: TGCAGCGTTGAGTATGGGACAAATCAGCCCCAGCATTTT
size: NA
V: TRBV29-1
J: TRBJ1-5
D: NA

CDR3: CARSPDRVRDQPQHF
DNA: TGTGCCAGAAGCCCCGACAGGGTAAGGGATCAGCCCCAGCATTTT
size: NA
V: TRBV5-3
J: TRBJ1-5
D: TRBD1

CDR3: CASSSHDRDGLNSPLHF
DNA: TGTGCCAGCAGCTCTCATGACAGGGACGGACTAAATTCACCCCTCCACTTT
size: NA
V: TRBV7-9
J: TRBJ1-6
D: TRBD1

CDR3: CASSIEPQLAGVPLKTQYF
DNA: TGTGCCAGTAGTATAGAACCCCAACTAGCGGGGGTACCCTTGAAGACCCAGTACTTC
size: NA
V: TRBV19
J: TRBJ2-5
D: TRBD2

CDR3: CASSQDLAVSYNEQFF
DNA: TGCGCCAGCAGCCAGGACCTAGCGGTCTCCTACAATGAGCAGTTCTTC
size: NA
V: TRBV4-1
J: TRBJ2-1
D: TRBD2

CDR3: CASSLGGSNQPQHF
DNA: TGTGCCAGCAGCTTGGGCGGGAGCAATCAGCCCCAGCATTTT
size: NA
V: TRBV5-4
J: TRBJ1-5
D: NA

CDR3: CASSPGDREAEAFF
DNA: TGTGCCAGCAGCCCAGGGGACAGGGAGGCTGAAGCTTTCTTT
size: NA
V: TRBV7-9
J: TRBJ1-1
D: TRBD1

CDR3: CASSRQGITEAFF
DNA: TGTGCCAGCAGTCGACAGGGGATCACTGAAGCTTTCTTT
size: NA
V: TRBV7-3
J: TRBJ1-1
D: TRBD1